This TCR beta chain was recorded in a study of metastatic and nonmetastatic thyroid tumors. Thyroid surgery had not been preceded by any treatment in any patient. By proportion, this clone is medium-sized (0.01 to 0.1%). Its matching antigen is unknown. TCRdb re-called clones from the PCR reads using MiXCR. The repertoire holds over 6,500 clones, under 3.5% seen once, with 16% in the top ten. Findings and limits, study-wide: Benign nodules reportedly had significantly lower TCR beta diversity than malignant thyroid tumors in blood and tumor.

This CDR3 spans 12 amino acids. CDR1 SGHRS and CDR2 YFSETQ come from the germline V gene. Trimming pared 0 bases from V and 7 bases from J, leaving 7 bases between. This TCR was sampled from a female donor with papillary thyroid cancer or a benign thyroid nodule (not recorded which). Some clones in this sample may be carry-over from other donors' samples. Sample: tumor tissue. This chain connects TRBV5-1 to TRBJ1-1; D gene unclear. CDR3 DNA: TGCGCCAGCAGCTTGGAAGGGAGTGAAGCTTTCTTT. As protein: CASSLEGSEAFF.